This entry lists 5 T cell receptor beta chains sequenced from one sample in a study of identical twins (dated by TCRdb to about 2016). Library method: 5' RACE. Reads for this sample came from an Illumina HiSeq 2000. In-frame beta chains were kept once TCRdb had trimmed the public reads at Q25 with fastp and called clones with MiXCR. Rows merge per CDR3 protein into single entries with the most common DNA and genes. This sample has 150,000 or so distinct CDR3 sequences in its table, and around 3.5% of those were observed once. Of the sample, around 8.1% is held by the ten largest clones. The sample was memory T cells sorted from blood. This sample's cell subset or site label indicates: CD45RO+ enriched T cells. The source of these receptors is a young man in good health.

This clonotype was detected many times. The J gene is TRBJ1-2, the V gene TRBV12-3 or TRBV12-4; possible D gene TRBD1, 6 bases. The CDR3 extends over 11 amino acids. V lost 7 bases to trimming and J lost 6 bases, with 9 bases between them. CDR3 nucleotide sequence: TGTGCCAGCAAAGGGGGGCATGGCTACACCTTC. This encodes CASKGGHGYTF.

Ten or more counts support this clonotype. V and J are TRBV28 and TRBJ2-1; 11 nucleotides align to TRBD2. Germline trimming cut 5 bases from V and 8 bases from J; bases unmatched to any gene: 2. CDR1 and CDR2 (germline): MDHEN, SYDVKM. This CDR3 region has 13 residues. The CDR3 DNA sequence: TGTGCCAGCAGTCTAGCGGGAGGTTATGAGCAGTTCTTC. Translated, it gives CASSLAGGYEQFF.

This chain's CDR3 is CASRLFSGANVLTF. The CDR3 nucleotides are TGTGCCAGCAGACTGTTCTCTGGGGCCAACGTCCTGACTTTC. The genes are TRBV27 and TRBJ2-6; D call uncertain. CDR3 length: 14 amino acids. V lost 6 bases and J 0 bases, leaving 6 bases between the germline ends. Germline V CDR1 and CDR2: MNHEY, SMNVEV (reference sequence).

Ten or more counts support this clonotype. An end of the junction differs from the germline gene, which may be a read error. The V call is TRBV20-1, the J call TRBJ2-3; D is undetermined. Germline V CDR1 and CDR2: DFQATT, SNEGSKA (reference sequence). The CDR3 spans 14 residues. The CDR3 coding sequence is TGCAGTGCAAGAGGCACTATCGGCACAGATACGCAGTATTTT. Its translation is CSARGTIGTDTQYF.

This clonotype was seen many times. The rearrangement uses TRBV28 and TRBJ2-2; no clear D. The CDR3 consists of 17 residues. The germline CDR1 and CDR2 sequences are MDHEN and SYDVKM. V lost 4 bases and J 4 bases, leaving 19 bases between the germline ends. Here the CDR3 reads CASSSSRPRTATGELFF. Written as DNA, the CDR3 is TGTGCCAGCAGTTCATCCCGCCCCCGGACCGCCACCGGGGAGCTGTTTTTT.